The T cell receptor beta chain described here comes from a study of identical twins. Donors were all healthy Caucasians. A template switching step contributed a universal primer site, while unique molecular identifiers were present in the cDNA. TCRdb itself ran the 5' RACE reads through MiXCR, one entry per CDR3 protein. Of 570,000 or so distinct CDR3 sequences listed, over 8.5% were seen once; the top ten hold under 3.5%. Germline CDR1 is LGHNA and CDR2 is YSLEER. After removal of 0 bases from V and 2 bases from J, the junction contained 7 bases not matched to a gene. The CDR3 length is 18 residues. This clonotype was counted many times. These data also formed part of another study, on yellow fever vaccine responses in identical twins.

Sequenced sample: PBMCs. The chain uses TRBV4-3 and TRBJ2-1, with 10 bases lining up with TRBD2. The clonotype originates from a woman younger than 30 in good health. The CDR3 DNA is TGCGCCAGCAGCCAAGATAGTACTAGCGGGGTCGCCTACAATGAGCAGTTCTTC. Its translation: CASSQDSTSGVAYNEQFF.